The 19 T cell receptor beta chains below were found in one sample sequenced in a study of cytomegalovirus exposure and HLA in healthy donors. Sequencing used immunoSEQ multiplex PCR; TCRdb keeps in-frame clones, though not all of them. In the table there are about 63,000 clones, roughly 90% of which are singletons. The source material was PBMCs. Receptor source: a woman under 30 in good health and CMV-seronegative.

The gene calls are TRBV23-1 and TRBJ1-1, with TRBD1 matching 8 bases. TRBV23-1 falls under the ORF class, with uncertain function. Losses at the gene ends were 4 bases for V and 6 bases for J; bases not matched to a gene: 25. This CDR3 is built from 20 residues. CDR3 sequence reads: CASSPYTGLRGRMVLAEAFF. In DNA form, the CDR3 reads TGCGCCAGCAGTCCCTATACCGGACTCAGGGGGCGCATGGTATTGGCTGAAGCTTTCTTT.

This chain connects TRBV7-2 to TRBJ1-5; D ambiguous. Germline-derived CDR1 and CDR2 are SGHTA and FQGNSA. V shed 1 base and J shed 6 bases, with 16 bases lying between them. There are 16 residues in the CDR3. Here the CDR3 DNA reads TGTGCCAGCAGCTTAGTGCCAGGCTCCGATAGTCAGCCCCAGCATTTT. Protein product: CASSLVPGSDSQPQHF. The full variable domain, completed using reference TRBV7-2 and TRBJ1-5, is GAGVSQSPSNKVTEKGKDVELRCDPISGHTALYWYRQSLGQGLEFLIYFQGNSAPDKSGLPSDRFSAERTGGSVSTLTIQRTQQEDSAVYLCASSLVPGSDSQPQHFGDGTRLSIL.

The gene calls are TRBV4-1 and TRBJ1-5, with a possible D match to TRBD1 (5 bases). The germline V gene has CDR1 MGHRA and CDR2 YSYEKL. Trimming shortened V by 6 bases and J by 6 bases, and 15 bases separated the two germline ends. CDR3 size: 14 residues. The DNA of the CDR3 is TGCGCCAGCAGACCCCAGGGTTCCGGTCAGCCCCAGCATTTT. Translation gives CASRPQGSGQPQHF.

This clone has more than one count but fewer than ten. The rearrangement uses TRBV7-9 and TRBJ2-7; TRBD1 is a possible D gene (6 bases). The CDR3 contains 14 residues. The germline gives CDR1 SEHNR, CDR2 FQNEAQ (reference sequence). Trimming pared 5 bases from V and 2 bases from J, leaving 13 bases between. The chain's CDR3 is CASSPGTPPYEQYF. The CDR3 bases are TGTGCCAGCAGCCCCGGGACACCTCCCTACGAGCAGTACTTC.

The CDR3 loop is CASSVNRGDEKLFF. CDR3 sequence (DNA): TGTGCCAGCAGTGTAAACAGGGGGGACGAAAAACTGTTTTTT. J is TRBJ1-4 and V is TRBV2; 8 nucleotides agree with TRBD1. The length of the CDR3 is 14 residues. Germline CDR1 reads SNHLY; CDR2 reads FYNNEI. The ends lost 4 bases at V and 8 bases at J; junction bases unmatched: 6.

CDR3 amino acids: CASSKGIREGKMNTEAFF. The CDR3 DNA reads as TGTGCCAGCAGTAAAGGCATTAGGGAGGGGAAGATGAACACTGAAGCTTTCTTT. The gene calls are TRBV27 and TRBJ1-1; the D gene is possibly TRBD1 (5 bases). The CDR3 runs to 18 residues. Trimming stripped 5 bases from V and 0 bases from J, with 22 bases between. CDR1 and CDR2 from the germline V gene are MNHEY and SMNVEV (reference sequence).

The gene calls are TRBV6-5 and TRBJ2-7, with no clear D. V lost 2 bases and J lost 3, with 8 bases in between. Germline V gene data show CDR1 as MNHEY and CDR2 as SVGAGI. This CDR3 has 13 amino acids. CDR3 amino acids: CASSYRALYEQYF. For the CDR3, the DNA is TGTGCCAGCAGTTACAGAGCACTCTACGAGCAGTACTTC.

The chain joins TRBV5-1 to TRBJ1-2, with D possibly being TRBD1 (6 bases). The CDR3 extends over 15 amino acids. In germline, CDR1 is SGHRS, CDR2 YFSETQ. V lost 0 bases, J lost 3 bases, and 12 bases lay in between. The CDR3 sequence is CASSLGTVPDYGYTF. The CDR3 DNA reads TGCGCCAGCAGCTTGGGGACAGTCCCTGACTATGGCTACACCTTC. The full variable domain, completed using reference TRBV5-1 and TRBJ1-2, is KAGVTQTPRYLIKTRGQQVTLSCSPISGHRSVSWYQQTPGQGLQFLFEYFSETQRNKGNFPGRFSGRQFSNSRSEMNVSTLELGDSALYLCASSLGTVPDYGYTFGSGTRLTVV.

The J gene is TRBJ1-2, the V gene TRBV28; a possible D gene is TRBD1 (6 bases). The CDR3 is 14 residues long. The germline gives CDR1 MDHEN, CDR2 SYDVKM. Trimming pared 5 bases from V and 4 bases from J, leaving 14 bases between. CDR3 amino acids: CASSPPGQIYGYTF. The CDR3 region has the DNA TGTGCCAGCAGTCCTCCGGGACAAATCTATGGCTACACCTTC.

The rearrangement joins TRBV4-2 to TRBJ1-2, with 10 nucleotides matching TRBD1. The junction had 2 bases not matched to a gene; V was cut back by 4 bases and J by 6 bases. The germline gives CDR1 LGHNA, CDR2 YNFKEQ. The CDR3 length is 13 residues. The CDR3 loop reads CASSRTGGDGYTF. The CDR3 DNA reads as TGTGCCAGCAGCCGGACAGGGGGGGATGGCTACACCTTC.

J is TRBJ1-3 and V is TRBV28, with TRBD1 identical over 9 bases. This CDR3 is built from 14 residues. Germline CDR1 is MDHEN and CDR2 is SYDVKM. Trimming cost V 6 bases and J 0 bases; bases outside gene matches: 0. Here the CDR3 DNA reads TGTGCCAGCAGGACAGGGGGCTCTGGAAACACCATATATTTT. It is translated as CASRTGGSGNTIYF.

This rearrangement joins TRBV10-3 to TRBJ1-3, with D tentatively TRBD1 (6 bases). The germline V gene has CDR1 ENHRY and CDR2 SYGVKD. The length of the CDR3 is 17 residues. Trimming cost V 3 bases and J 0 bases, with 15 bases left between them. In DNA form, the CDR3 reads TGTGCCATCAGTGATCCGACAGGAGCGAGCTCTGGAAACACCATATATTTT. Protein: CAISDPTGASSGNTIYF.

The chain couples TRBV5-5 to TRBJ2-3, with D possibly matching TRBD2 (6 bases). Germline V gene data show CDR1 as SGHKS and CDR2 as YYEKEE (reference sequence). The CDR3 is made up of 16 amino acids. Trimming cost V 0 bases and J 11 bases, with 22 bases left between them. CDR3 sequence reads: CASSLGLVSSGRGQYF. CDR3 nucleotides: TGTGCCAGCAGCTTGGGACTAGTCTCCTCGGGTAGGGGGCAGTATTTT. The entire variable domain, with the rest obtained from reference TRBV5-5 and TRBJ2-3, is as follows: DAGVTQSPTHLIKTRGQQVTLRCSPISGHKSVSWYQQVLGQGPQFIFQYYEKEERGRGNFPDRFSARQFPNYSSELNVNALLLGDSALYLCASSLGLVSSGRGQYFGPGTRLTVL.

This chain joins TRBV11-3 and TRBJ2-5; D is perhaps TRBD2 (6 bases). This CDR3 comprises 14 residues. Germline CDR1 and CDR2: SGHNT and YENEEA. The V end lost 3 bases, the J end lost 3 bases, and 11 bases lay between the germline ends. The CDR3 here is CASSFSLAEETQYF. The CDR3 DNA sequence: TGTGCCAGCAGCTTTTCTTTAGCGGAAGAGACCCAGTACTTC.

The chain carries TRBV29-1 and TRBJ1-4, with 8 bases identical to TRBD1. The junction had 8 bases not matched to a gene; V was cut back by 6 bases and J by 8 bases. Germline V gene lookup returns CDR1 SQVTM and CDR2 ANQGSEA. CDR3 size: 13 residues. CDR3 region: CSVENRGGEKLFF. In nucleotides, the CDR3 is TGCAGCGTAGAGAACAGGGGGGGCGAAAAACTGTTTTTT.

CDR3 in amino acids: CASSLAGGPYEQYF. DNA of the CDR3: TGTGCCAGCTCACTAGCGGGAGGACCCTACGAGCAGTACTTC. The gene calls are TRBV18 and TRBJ2-7; the match to TRBD2 covers 10 bases. After removal of 4 bases from V and 2 bases from J, the junction contained 2 bases not matched to a gene. Germline assignment: CDR1 KGHSH and CDR2 LQKENI. The CDR3 loop spans 14 amino acids. Variable domain in full (rest from reference TRBV18 and TRBJ2-7): NAGVMQNPRHLVRRRGQEARLRCSPMKGHSHVYWYRQLPEEGLKFMVYLQKENIIDESGMPKERFSAEFPKEGPSILRIQQVVRGDSAAYFCASSLAGGPYEQYFGPGTRLTVT.

This chain joins TRBV29-1 and TRBJ2-7, with TRBD1 matching over 8 bases. From germline, CDR1 is SQVTM and CDR2 ANQGSEA. This CDR3 is 13 amino acids long. V lost 8 bases to trimming and J lost 0 bases; unmatched junction nucleotides: 6. The CDR3: CSFWDRTSYEQYF. In nucleotides, the CDR3 is TGCAGCTTCTGGGACAGGACCTCCTACGAGCAGTACTTC.

The chain combines TRBV5-1 with TRBJ2-5, with 11 bases identical to TRBD1. There are 15 residues in the CDR3. Germline V gene lookup returns CDR1 SGHRS and CDR2 YFSETQ. The V and J ends lost 4 bases and 5 bases, in that order; junction bases with no gene match: 7. The CDR3 protein is CASSPGQGELETQYF. As DNA, the CDR3 is TGCGCCAGCAGCCCGGGACAGGGGGAATTGGAGACCCAGTACTTC.

The table lists this clone with a count of one. The chain links TRBV6-4 to TRBJ2-3; a possible D gene is TRBD1 (6 bases). Germline assignment: CDR1 MRHNA and CDR2 SNTAGT. The CDR3 is 15 amino acids. Trimming cost V 3 bases and J 1 base, with 11 bases left between them. CDR3 DNA: TGTGCCAGCAGTGAGGGCAAGGGGGGCACAGATACGCAGTATTTT. This encodes CASSEGKGGTDTQYF.